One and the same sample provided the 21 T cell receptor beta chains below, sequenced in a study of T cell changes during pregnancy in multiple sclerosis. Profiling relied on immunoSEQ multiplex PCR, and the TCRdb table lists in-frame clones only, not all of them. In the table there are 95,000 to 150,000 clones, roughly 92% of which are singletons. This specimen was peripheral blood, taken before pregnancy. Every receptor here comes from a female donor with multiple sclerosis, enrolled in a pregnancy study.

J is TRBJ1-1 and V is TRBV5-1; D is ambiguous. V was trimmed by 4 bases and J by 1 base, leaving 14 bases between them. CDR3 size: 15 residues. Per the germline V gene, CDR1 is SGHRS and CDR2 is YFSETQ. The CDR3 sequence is CASSPILPGNTEAFF. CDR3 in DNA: TGCGCCAGCAGCCCTATTCTTCCCGGGAACACTGAAGCTTTCTTT.

The CDR3 DNA follows: TGCGCCAGCAGCCAAGATGCACTAGGAATTCTGAGTACGGGGTTCTTC. It codes for CASSQDALGILSTGFF. The chain combines TRBV4-1 with TRBJ2-1, with a weak D call TRBD2 (5 bases). Per the germline V gene, CDR1 is MGHRA and CDR2 is YSYEKL. V was pared by 0 bases and J by 15 bases, with 24 bases between. This CDR3 spans 16 amino acids.

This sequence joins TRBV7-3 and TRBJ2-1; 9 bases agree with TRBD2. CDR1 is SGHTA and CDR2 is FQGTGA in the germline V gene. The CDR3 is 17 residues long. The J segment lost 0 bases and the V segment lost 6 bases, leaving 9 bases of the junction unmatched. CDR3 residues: CASSQRLAASSYNEQFF. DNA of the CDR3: TGTGCCAGCAGTCAACGACTAGCGGCAAGCTCCTACAATGAGCAGTTCTTC.

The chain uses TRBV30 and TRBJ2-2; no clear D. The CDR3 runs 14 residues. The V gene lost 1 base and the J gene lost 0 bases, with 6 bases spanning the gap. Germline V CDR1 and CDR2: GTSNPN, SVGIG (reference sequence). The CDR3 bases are TGTGCCTGGAGTGACTACCCGAACACCGGGGAGCTGTTTTTT. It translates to CAWSDYPNTGELFF.

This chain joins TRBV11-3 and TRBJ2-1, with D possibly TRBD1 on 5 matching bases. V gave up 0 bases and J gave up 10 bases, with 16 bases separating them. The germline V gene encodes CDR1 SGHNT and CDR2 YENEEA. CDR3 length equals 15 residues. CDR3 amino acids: CASSLEAGKWEEQFF. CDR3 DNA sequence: TGTGCCAGCAGCTTAGAGGCAGGGAAGTGGGAAGAGCAGTTCTTC.

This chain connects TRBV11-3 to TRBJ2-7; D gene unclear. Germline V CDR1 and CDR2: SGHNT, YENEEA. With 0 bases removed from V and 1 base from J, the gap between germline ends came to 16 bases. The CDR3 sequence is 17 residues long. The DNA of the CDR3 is TGTGCCAGCAGCTTAGAGACCCCAGGTAAAGGTTCCTACGAGCAGTACTTC. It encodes CASSLETPGKGSYEQYF.

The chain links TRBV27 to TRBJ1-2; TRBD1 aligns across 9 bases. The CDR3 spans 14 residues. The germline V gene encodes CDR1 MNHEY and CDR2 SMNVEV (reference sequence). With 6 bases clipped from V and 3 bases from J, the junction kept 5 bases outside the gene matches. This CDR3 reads CASRTRTGDYGYTF. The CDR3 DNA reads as TGTGCCAGCAGAACCCGGACAGGGGACTATGGCTACACCTTC.

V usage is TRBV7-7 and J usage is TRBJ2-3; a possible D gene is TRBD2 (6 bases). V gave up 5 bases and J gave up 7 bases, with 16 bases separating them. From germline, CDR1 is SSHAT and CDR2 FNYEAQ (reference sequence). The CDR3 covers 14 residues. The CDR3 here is CASSASGAGNTQYF. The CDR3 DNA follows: TGTGCCAGCAGCGCCTCGGGCGCGGGGAATACGCAGTATTTT.

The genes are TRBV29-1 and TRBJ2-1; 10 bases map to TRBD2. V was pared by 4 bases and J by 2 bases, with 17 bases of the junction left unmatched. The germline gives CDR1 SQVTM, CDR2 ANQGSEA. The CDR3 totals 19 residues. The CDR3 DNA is TGCAGCGTTGGCCCCTCCGAGCGGGGGGGCCTCGACCCCTACAATGAGCAGTTCTTC. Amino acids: CSVGPSERGGLDPYNEQFF.

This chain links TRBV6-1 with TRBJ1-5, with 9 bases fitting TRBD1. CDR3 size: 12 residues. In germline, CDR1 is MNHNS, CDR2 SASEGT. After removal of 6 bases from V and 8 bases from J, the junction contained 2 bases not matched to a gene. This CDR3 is CASRDRGEPQHF. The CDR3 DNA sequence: TGTGCCAGCAGGGACAGGGGAGAGCCCCAGCATTTT.

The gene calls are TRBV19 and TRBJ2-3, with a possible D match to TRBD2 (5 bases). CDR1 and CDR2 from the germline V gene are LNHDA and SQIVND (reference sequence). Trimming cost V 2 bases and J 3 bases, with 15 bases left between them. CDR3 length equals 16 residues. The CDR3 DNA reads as TGTGCCAGTAGTATATCCCCGAGGGCCGGTACAGATACGCAGTATTTT. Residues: CASSISPRAGTDTQYF. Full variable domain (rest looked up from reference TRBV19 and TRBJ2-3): DGGITQSPKYLFRKEGQNVTLSCEQNLNHDAMYWYRQDPGQGLRLIYYSQIVNDFQKGDIAEGYSVSREKKESFPLTVTSAQKNPTAFYLCASSISPRAGTDTQYFGPGTRLTVL.

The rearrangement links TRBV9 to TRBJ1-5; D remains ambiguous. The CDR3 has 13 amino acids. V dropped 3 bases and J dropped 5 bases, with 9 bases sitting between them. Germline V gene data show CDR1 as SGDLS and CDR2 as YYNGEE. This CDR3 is CASSGGEDQPQHF. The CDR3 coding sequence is TGTGCCAGCAGCGGGGGAGAAGATCAGCCCCAGCATTTT.

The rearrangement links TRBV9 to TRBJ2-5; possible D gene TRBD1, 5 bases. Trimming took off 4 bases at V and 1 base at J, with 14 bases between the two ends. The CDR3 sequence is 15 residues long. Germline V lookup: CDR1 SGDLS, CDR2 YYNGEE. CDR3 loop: CASSPISTGQETQYF. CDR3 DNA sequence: TGTGCCAGCAGCCCGATTAGTACAGGCCAAGAGACCCAGTACTTC.

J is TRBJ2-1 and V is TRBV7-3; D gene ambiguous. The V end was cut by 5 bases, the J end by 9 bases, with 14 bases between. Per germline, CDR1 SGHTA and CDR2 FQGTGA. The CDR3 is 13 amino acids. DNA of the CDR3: TGTGCCAGCAGCCCAAGTGGAGAGCTTGAGCAGTTCTTC. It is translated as CASSPSGELEQFF.

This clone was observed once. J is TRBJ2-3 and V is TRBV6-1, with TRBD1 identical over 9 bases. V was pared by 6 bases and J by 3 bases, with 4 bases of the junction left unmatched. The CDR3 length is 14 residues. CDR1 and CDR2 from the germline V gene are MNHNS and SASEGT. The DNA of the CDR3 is TGTGCCAGCAGAAACAGGGGGCGAACAGATACGCAGTATTTT. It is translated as CASRNRGRTDTQYF.

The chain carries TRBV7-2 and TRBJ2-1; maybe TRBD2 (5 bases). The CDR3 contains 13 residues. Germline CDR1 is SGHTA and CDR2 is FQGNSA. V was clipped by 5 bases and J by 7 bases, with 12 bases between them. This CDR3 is CASSAELDNEQFF. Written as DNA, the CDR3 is TGTGCCAGCAGCGCGGAACTAGATAATGAGCAGTTCTTC.

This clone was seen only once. Here the CDR3 reads CASSPRGLETQYF. Here the CDR3 DNA reads TGTGCCAGTAGTCCACGAGGATTAGAGACCCAGTACTTC. The V gene is TRBV19, the J gene TRBJ2-5; D remains ambiguous. Germline V gene sequence: CDR1 LNHDA, CDR2 SQIVND (reference sequence). Trimming took 5 bases from V and 4 from J, leaving 11 bases between them. The CDR3 has 13 amino acids.

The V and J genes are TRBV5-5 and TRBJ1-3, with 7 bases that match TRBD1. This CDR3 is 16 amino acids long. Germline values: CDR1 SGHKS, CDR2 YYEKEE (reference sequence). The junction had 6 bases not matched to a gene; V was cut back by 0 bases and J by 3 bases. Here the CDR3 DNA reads TGTGCCAGCAGCTTGGGGGCGACAGGGTTTGGAAACACCATATATTTT. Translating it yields CASSLGATGFGNTIYF.

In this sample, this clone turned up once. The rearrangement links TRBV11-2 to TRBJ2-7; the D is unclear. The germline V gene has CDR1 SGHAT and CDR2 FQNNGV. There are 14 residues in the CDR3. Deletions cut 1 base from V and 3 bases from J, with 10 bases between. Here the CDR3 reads CASSLGTVGYEQYF. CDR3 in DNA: TGTGCCAGCAGCTTAGGAACAGTAGGCTACGAGCAGTACTTC.

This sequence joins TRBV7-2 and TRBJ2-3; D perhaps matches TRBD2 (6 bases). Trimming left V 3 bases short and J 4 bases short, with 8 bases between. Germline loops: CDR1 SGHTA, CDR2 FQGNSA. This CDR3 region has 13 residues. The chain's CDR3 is CASSFSGADTQYF. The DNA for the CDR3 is TGTGCCAGCAGCTTCTCGGGGGCAGATACGCAGTATTTT.

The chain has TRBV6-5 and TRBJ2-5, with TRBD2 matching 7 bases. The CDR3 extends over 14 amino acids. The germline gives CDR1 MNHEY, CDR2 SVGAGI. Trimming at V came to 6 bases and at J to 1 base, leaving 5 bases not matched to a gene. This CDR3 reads CASRAAGLQETQYF. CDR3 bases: TGTGCCAGCAGAGCAGCGGGGCTCCAAGAGACCCAGTACTTC.